The rows below give T cell receptor beta chains drawn from one sample of a study of regulatory and conventional T cells in RAG deficiency. Measured with immunoSEQ multiplex PCR; TCRdb has only the in-frame clones, and not every one. The data show around 30,000 clones, roughly 96% seen once. This sample also appeared in a second study, on regulatory T cells.

Sequencing was done on a sample of CD25- CD4+ T cells sorted from blood. Receptors were obtained from a human donor in good health. The CDR3 runs from the conserved cysteine through the conserved F or W. The D gene is left open where the match is weak. Only some rows state a clone size, as once, few, many or a class for expanded clones.

size: NA; V: TRBV15; J: TRBJ1-5; D: TRBD1; DNA: TGTGCCACCAGCAAACAAAACCGGGACAGGGGCCCGTCCCAGCATTTT; CDR3: CATSKQNRDRGPSQHF
size: NA; V: TRBV14; J: TRBJ2-6; D: TRBD1; DNA: TGTGCCAGCAGCCAAAGGCAGGGGGCGCGTGGGGCCAACGTCCTGACTTTC; CDR3: CASSQRQGARGANVLTF
size: NA; V: TRBV29-1; J: TRBJ2-2; D: NA; DNA: TGCAGCGTCTCCAGCGCGATAGCCAGCACCGGGGAGCTGTTTTTT; CDR3: CSVSSAIASTGELFF
size: NA; V: TRBV11-3; J: TRBJ2-3; D: NA; DNA: TGTGCCAGCAGCTTAGGAGGGAGCACAGATACGCAGTATTTT; CDR3: CASSLGGSTDTQYF
size: NA; V: TRBV2; J: TRBJ1-5; D: NA; DNA: TGTGCCAGCAGTGATCGGAGTGGTCTCGGCAATCAGCCCCAGCATTTT; CDR3: CASSDRSGLGNQPQHF
size: NA; V: TRBV6-5; J: TRBJ1-1; D: NA; DNA: TGTGCCAGCCGCGCGAACACTGAAGCTTTCTTT; CDR3: CASRANTEAFF
size: NA; V: TRBV9; J: TRBJ2-1; D: TRBD2; DNA: TGTGCCAGCAGCGTAGTTGCGGGGGGCAAGGTGGATGAGCAGTTCTTC; CDR3: CASSVVAGGKVDEQFF
size: NA; V: TRBV7-3; J: TRBJ2-5; D: NA; DNA: TGTGCCAGCAGCCTAGGGGGGGGCTACCAAGAGACCCAGTACTTC; CDR3: CASSLGGGYQETQYF
size: NA; V: TRBV27; J: TRBJ1-2; D: TRBD1; DNA: TGTGCCAGCAGTCCTAGGCGGGGACAGGCGTACGAGGGCTACACCTTC; CDR3: CASSPRRGQAYEGYTF
size: NA; V: TRBV7-2; J: TRBJ2-3; D: TRBD2; DNA: TGTGCCAGCAGCTTAAGCGGGACCCGCACAGATACGCAGTATTTT; CDR3: CASSLSGTRTDTQYF
size: NA; V: TRBV11-2; J: TRBJ2-5; D: NA; DNA: TGTGCCAGCAGCTTAGGGAGAGGGGGACATAGACAAGAGACCCAGTACTTC; CDR3: CASSLGRGGHRQETQYF
size: NA; V: TRBV18; J: TRBJ2-7; D: TRBD1; DNA: TGTGCCAGCTCACCACGGGACAGCCTTTCCTACGAGCAGTACTTC; CDR3: CASSPRDSLSYEQYF
size: NA; V: TRBV30; J: TRBJ2-3; D: TRBD1; DNA: TGTGCCTGGAGGACAGGGCGAGATACGCAGTATTTT; CDR3: CAWRTGRDTQYF
size: NA; V: TRBV5-1; J: TRBJ1-6; D: TRBD1; DNA: TGCGCCAGCAGTTGGGGGACAGGGGATTCACCCCTCCACTTT; CDR3: CASSWGTGDSPLHF
size: NA; V: TRBV7-3; J: TRBJ2-7; D: TRBD1; DNA: TGTGCCAGCAGCTTACTAGGACAGGGACACGAGCAGTACTTC; CDR3: CASSLLGQGHEQYF
size: NA; V: TRBV15; J: TRBJ2-2; D: NA; DNA: TGTGCCACCAGCAGAGATGGGCCCTTGGAGGCCGCCTTCGGGGAGCTGTTTTTT; CDR3: CATSRDGPLEAAFGELFF
size: NA; V: TRBV6-5; J: TRBJ1-2; D: NA; DNA: TGTGCCAGCAGCGACCGTAAGGAGGGCTATGGCTACACCTTC; CDR3: CASSDRKEGYGYTF
size: once; V: TRBV5-1; J: TRBJ2-2; D: TRBD1; DNA: TGCGCCAGCAGCATTCCACAGGGGGGAGATGTCACCGGGGAGCTGTTTTTT; CDR3: CASSIPQGGDVTGELFF
size: NA; V: TRBV14; J: TRBJ2-1; D: NA; DNA: TGTGCCAGCAGCTACTGGACAGAAAACAATGAGCAGTTCTTC; CDR3: CASSYWTENNEQFF
size: NA; V: TRBV14; J: TRBJ1-3; D: NA; DNA: TGTGCCAGCAGCCAAGGGGGCCCAGGAAACACCATATATTTT; CDR3: CASSQGGPGNTIYF
size: few; V: TRBV6-1; J: TRBJ1-4; D: NA; DNA: TGTGCCAGCAGCGAACTACAGAATGAAAAACTGTTTTTT; CDR3: CASSELQNEKLFF
size: NA; V: TRBV19; J: TRBJ1-5; D: NA; DNA: TGTGCCAGTAGTATTCCGGGGTTAACGGGAAATCAGCCCCAGCATTTT; CDR3: CASSIPGLTGNQPQHF
size: NA; V: TRBV7-2; J: TRBJ2-7; D: TRBD2; DNA: TGTGCCAGCAGCTACGGGAGGGGGGTCGAGCAGTACTTC; CDR3: CASSYGRGVEQYF
size: NA; V: TRBV6-1; J: TRBJ2-7; D: TRBD1; DNA: TGTGCCAGCAAGGGGGCAGGGCACTCCTACGAGCAGTACTTC; CDR3: CASKGAGHSYEQYF
size: NA; V: TRBV7-9; J: TRBJ1-1; D: NA; DNA: TGTGCCAGCAGCTTAGTTTCGTTTGAAGCTTTCTTT; CDR3: CASSLVSFEAFF
size: once; V: TRBV4-2; J: TRBJ2-7; D: TRBD1; DNA: TGTGCCAGCAGCCAAGATCCCGCAGGGGGCCCCGAGCAGTACTTC; CDR3: CASSQDPAGGPEQYF
size: NA; V: TRBV5-8; J: TRBJ2-3; D: TRBD2; DNA: TGTGCCAGCAGCTTCGGCCCGGGACTAGCGGGGGATTATACGCAGTATTTT; CDR3: CASSFGPGLAGDYTQYF
size: once; V: TRBV4-1; J: TRBJ1-2; D: NA; DNA: TGCGCCAGCAGCCAAGGTGAGGGCGGGGACTATGGCTACACCTTC; CDR3: CASSQGEGGDYGYTF
size: NA; V: TRBV9; J: TRBJ1-2; D: TRBD1; DNA: TGTGCCAGCAGCGTAGGGGACAGGGGCCCCTATGGCTACACCTTC; CDR3: CASSVGDRGPYGYTF
size: NA; V: TRBV5-1; J: TRBJ1-6; D: TRBD1; DNA: TGCGCCAGCAGCTTGGGGGACAGGGGGTCGAATTCACCCCTCCACTTT; CDR3: CASSLGDRGSNSPLHF
size: NA; V: TRBV10-3; J: TRBJ2-2; D: NA; DNA: TGTGCCATCAGTGAGTCGATCACAGCCGGGGAGCTGTTTTTT; CDR3: CAISESITAGELFF
size: NA; V: TRBV5-4; J: TRBJ1-1; D: NA; DNA: TGTGCCAGCAGCTTGCGTTCGCAGGGAGGTTCTGAAGCTTTCTTT; CDR3: CASSLRSQGGSEAFF
size: NA; V: TRBV4-1; J: TRBJ2-7; D: NA; DNA: TGCGCCAGCAGCCACATTGCAGGGGTCAACTCCTACGAGCAGTACTTC; CDR3: CASSHIAGVNSYEQYF
size: NA; V: TRBV6-5; J: TRBJ2-2; D: NA; DNA: TGTGCCAGCAGTTCGTTAACAGGGCCGGGCACCGGGGAGCTGTTTTTT; CDR3: CASSSLTGPGTGELFF
size: NA; V: TRBV7-9; J: TRBJ2-7; D: NA; DNA: TGTGCCAGCAGCTACCTATCAGCTTCCGGACTGCAAGGGCACGAGCAGTACTTC; CDR3: CASSYLSASGLQGHEQYF
size: NA; V: TRBV18; J: TRBJ2-1; D: TRBD1; DNA: TGTGCCAGCTCATTCGGGACAGGTACCTTCAATGAGCAGTTCTTC; CDR3: CASSFGTGTFNEQFF
size: NA; V: TRBV18; J: TRBJ2-7; D: TRBD1; DNA: TGTGCCAGCTCACCACCGGGACAGTCCTACGAGCAGTACTTC; CDR3: CASSPPGQSYEQYF